This record concerns one TCR beta chain sequence. Time point indicated: persistent/refractory GD, antithyroid drugs over 5 years with positive TRAb. The TCR library was made from RNA extracted from PBMCs. The V and J ends lost 1 base and 7 bases respectively, with 14 bases between them. The CDR3 loop spans 13 amino acids. CDR1 is GTSNPN and CDR2 is SVGIG in the germline V gene (reference sequence). The data were obtained in a study of regulatory T cells in long-lasting Graves disease. About the research overall: Persistence in Graves' disease required over 5 years of antithyroid drugs plus positive TSH receptor antibodies.

Researchers made TCR beta libraries by using iRepertoire HTBI primers and running Arm-PCR on CDR3 regions. TCRdb fed the multiplex PCR reads into MiXCR, producing one record per CDR3 protein. Of some 450,000 distinct CDR3 sequences detected, around 20% appear once; the ten largest clones hold roughly 28%. The gene calls are TRBV30 and TRBJ2-7; a possible D gene is TRBD2 (5 bases). The receptor was derived from a female donor with Graves disease. The sample in question was peripheral blood mononuclear cells (PBMCs), obtained when the disease was refractory, from a patient treated with antithyroid drugs. CDR3 sequence reads: CAWSGISDGEQYF. CDR3 sequence (DNA): TGTGCCTGGAGTGGGATTAGCGATGGGGAGCAGTACTTC.